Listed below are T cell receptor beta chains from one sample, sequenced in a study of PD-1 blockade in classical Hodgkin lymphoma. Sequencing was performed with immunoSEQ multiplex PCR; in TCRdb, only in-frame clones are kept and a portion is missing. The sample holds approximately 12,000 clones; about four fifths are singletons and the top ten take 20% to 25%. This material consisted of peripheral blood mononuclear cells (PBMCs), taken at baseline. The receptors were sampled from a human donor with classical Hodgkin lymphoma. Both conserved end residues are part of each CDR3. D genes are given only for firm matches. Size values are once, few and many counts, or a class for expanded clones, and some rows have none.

cdr3_nt: TGTGCCATCGGGGCGGCCTCTGGGGCCAACGTCCTGACTTTC; cdr3_aa: CAIGAASGANVLTF; v_call: TRBV10-3; d_call: .; clone_size: few; j_call: TRBJ2-6
cdr3_nt: TGTGCCAGCAGTGAAGGGGGACCTTGGAACACCATATATTTT; cdr3_aa: CASSEGGPWNTIYF; v_call: TRBV2; d_call: .; clone_size: few; j_call: TRBJ1-3
cdr3_nt: TGTGCCAGCAGCCTCAGGGCCGGCCTAAACACCGGGGAGCTGTTTTTT; cdr3_aa: CASSLRAGLNTGELFF; v_call: TRBV6-6; d_call: .; clone_size: once; j_call: TRBJ2-2
cdr3_nt: TGTGCCAGCAGTTACTCTGAGGCAGGGCCCTACGAGCAGTACTTC; cdr3_aa: CASSYSEAGPYEQYF; v_call: TRBV6-5; d_call: .; clone_size: .; j_call: TRBJ2-7
cdr3_nt: TGTGCCAGCAGTGAACCGCGGACTAGCGGGGGGTCCTACGAGCAGTACTTC; cdr3_aa: CASSEPRTSGGSYEQYF; v_call: TRBV6-1; d_call: TRBD2; clone_size: .; j_call: TRBJ2-7
cdr3_nt: TGTGCCAGCAGGCGACTTGTACTTTTGGGTGGCTACACCTTC; cdr3_aa: CASRRLVLLGGYTF; v_call: TRBV6-1; d_call: .; clone_size: .; j_call: TRBJ1-2
cdr3_nt: TGTGCCAGCAGCCTATTGACGGGATACGAGCAGTACTTC; cdr3_aa: CASSLLTGYEQYF; v_call: TRBV7-9; d_call: .; clone_size: .; j_call: TRBJ2-7
cdr3_nt: TGTGCCAGCAGCTTAGAGGCGGGACAGGGTCAAGAGACCCAGTACTTC; cdr3_aa: CASSLEAGQGQETQYF; v_call: TRBV7-9; d_call: TRBD1; clone_size: .; j_call: TRBJ2-5
cdr3_nt: TGCGCCAGCAGCTTGGGATCGAACACCGGGGAGCTGTTTTTT; cdr3_aa: CASSLGSNTGELFF; v_call: TRBV5-1; d_call: .; clone_size: .; j_call: TRBJ2-2
cdr3_nt: TGCGCCAGCAGCCAAGAGGGGGACCCCGGGACAGCTAATTCACCCCTCCACTTT; cdr3_aa: CASSQEGDPGTANSPLHF; v_call: TRBV4-3; d_call: TRBD1; clone_size: .; j_call: TRBJ1-6
cdr3_nt: TGTGCCAGCAGTGCTCAGGGGCCTACACCCCTCCACTTT; cdr3_aa: CASSAQGPTPLHF; v_call: TRBV27; d_call: .; clone_size: .; j_call: TRBJ1-6
cdr3_nt: TGCAGTGCTAGAGTTCGAGGTAGTATGGTATTC; cdr3_aa: CSARVRGSMVF; v_call: TRBV20-1; d_call: .; clone_size: .; j_call: TRBJ2-7
cdr3_nt: TGTGCCAGTAGTACGGGAGGGACTAGCGGGGAGATACTGACAACTAGCACAGATACGCAGTATTTT; cdr3_aa: CASSTGGTSGEILTTSTDTQYF; v_call: TRBV19; d_call: TRBD2; clone_size: .; j_call: TRBJ2-3
cdr3_nt: TGCGCCAGCAGCTTGTTCGGGGGGGCTTTTAATGAGCAGTTCTTC; cdr3_aa: CASSLFGGAFNEQFF; v_call: TRBV5-1; d_call: TRBD2; clone_size: .; j_call: TRBJ2-1
cdr3_nt: TGCGCCAGCAGGGGTTGGGGCTCTGGAAACACCATATATTTT; cdr3_aa: CASRGWGSGNTIYF; v_call: TRBV4-1; d_call: .; clone_size: .; j_call: TRBJ1-3
cdr3_nt: TGTGCCAGCAGGATAGAGGGATCGGGCCTCGGAATCAAAGAGACCCAGTACTTC; cdr3_aa: CASRIEGSGLGIKETQYF; v_call: TRBV7-9; d_call: .; clone_size: few; j_call: TRBJ2-5
cdr3_nt: TGTGCCAGCAGTTTTTGGTCCGGCACTGAAGCTTTCTTT; cdr3_aa: CASSFWSGTEAFF; v_call: TRBV27; d_call: .; clone_size: .; j_call: TRBJ1-1
cdr3_nt: TGCGCCAGCAGCCAAGATGGGGTGAGTTGGACTGAAGCTTTCTTT; cdr3_aa: CASSQDGVSWTEAFF; v_call: TRBV4-3; d_call: .; clone_size: .; j_call: TRBJ1-1
cdr3_nt: TGTGCCAGCAGCTTAATGGGAAATAGCAATCAGCCCCAGCATTTT; cdr3_aa: CASSLMGNSNQPQHF; v_call: TRBV7-9; d_call: .; clone_size: few; j_call: TRBJ1-5
cdr3_nt: TGTGCCAGTAGTATAGATTGGGACAGGTTTCAGCCCCAGCATTTT; cdr3_aa: CASSIDWDRFQPQHF; v_call: TRBV19; d_call: TRBD1; clone_size: .; j_call: TRBJ1-5
cdr3_nt: TGTGCCAGCAGTTTCCAGGGATTCTATGGCTACACCTTC; cdr3_aa: CASSFQGFYGYTF; v_call: TRBV28; d_call: .; clone_size: .; j_call: TRBJ1-2
cdr3_nt: TGTGCCATCAGTCCACCGGACAGGGCGAACAATCAGCCCCAGCATTTT; cdr3_aa: CAISPPDRANNQPQHF; v_call: TRBV10-3; d_call: TRBD1; clone_size: .; j_call: TRBJ1-5
cdr3_nt: TGTGCCAGCAGGGGACGGGGAACTAGCACAGATACGCAGTATTTT; cdr3_aa: CASRGRGTSTDTQYF; v_call: TRBV6-5; d_call: .; clone_size: .; j_call: TRBJ2-3
cdr3_nt: TGTGCCAGCAGTTGGACGGGGGGAAATGAGCAGTTCTTC; cdr3_aa: CASSWTGGNEQFF; v_call: TRBV7-9; d_call: TRBD2; clone_size: .; j_call: TRBJ2-1
cdr3_nt: TGTGCCAGTAGTGCCCGGGTGGGTGAAGCTTTCTTT; cdr3_aa: CASSARVGEAFF; v_call: TRBV19; d_call: .; clone_size: few; j_call: TRBJ1-1
cdr3_nt: TGTGCCAGCAGTTCCCCGGGACACCTGAACACTGAAGCTTTCTTT; cdr3_aa: CASSSPGHLNTEAFF; v_call: TRBV6-5; d_call: .; clone_size: few; j_call: TRBJ1-1
cdr3_nt: TGTGCCAGCAGCTCCAGCTTGAACACTGAAGCTTTCTTT; cdr3_aa: CASSSSLNTEAFF; v_call: TRBV7-3; d_call: .; clone_size: .; j_call: TRBJ1-1
cdr3_nt: TGTGCCATCAGTGGGACGGGTACGAATGAGCAGTTCTTC; cdr3_aa: CAISGTGTNEQFF; v_call: TRBV10-3; d_call: .; clone_size: once; j_call: TRBJ2-1
cdr3_nt: TGTGCCAGCTCACCACCGGGCAGGGCTAACACTGAAGCTTTCTTT; cdr3_aa: CASSPPGRANTEAFF; v_call: TRBV18; d_call: .; clone_size: .; j_call: TRBJ1-1
cdr3_nt: TGCAGCGGGGGGCAGGGCACAGATACGCAGTATTTT; cdr3_aa: CSGGQGTDTQYF; v_call: TRBV29-1; d_call: .; clone_size: .; j_call: TRBJ2-3
cdr3_nt: TGTGCCAGCTCAGCCCTGACAGGGTCGGGCACCGGGGAGCTGTTTTTT; cdr3_aa: CASSALTGSGTGELFF; v_call: TRBV18; d_call: TRBD1; clone_size: few; j_call: TRBJ2-2
cdr3_nt: TGTGCCAGCAGTTGGACAGGGGGAAGGGCTAATGAAAAACTGTTTTTT; cdr3_aa: CASSWTGGRANEKLFF; v_call: TRBV6-5; d_call: TRBD1; clone_size: .; j_call: TRBJ1-4
cdr3_nt: TGCAGCGTTGCCCGACTAGTCTCTAATGAGCAGTTCTTC; cdr3_aa: CSVARLVSNEQFF; v_call: TRBV29-1; d_call: .; clone_size: .; j_call: TRBJ2-1
cdr3_nt: TGTGCCAGCAGTGCCCCAGATTTCTTCACAGATACGCAGTATTTT; cdr3_aa: CASSAPDFFTDTQYF; v_call: TRBV2; d_call: .; clone_size: medium-sized; j_call: TRBJ2-3
cdr3_nt: TGTGCCAGCAGTTTATCGAGTTACAATGAGCAGTTCTTC; cdr3_aa: CASSLSSYNEQFF; v_call: TRBV27; d_call: .; clone_size: .; j_call: TRBJ2-1
cdr3_nt: TGTGCCAGCAGCCAAGTCGGGCTCAGGGCAGAAGCTTTCTTT; cdr3_aa: CASSQVGLRAEAFF; v_call: TRBV14; d_call: .; clone_size: once; j_call: TRBJ1-1
cdr3_nt: TGCGCCAGCAGCCGGGGGGGAATAGCAACTAATGAAAAACTGTTTTTT; cdr3_aa: CASSRGGIATNEKLFF; v_call: TRBV4-1; d_call: .; clone_size: .; j_call: TRBJ1-4
cdr3_nt: TGTGCCAGCAGCTTGGGACTAGCGGGGGCCCGGGATACGCAGTATTTT; cdr3_aa: CASSLGLAGARDTQYF; v_call: TRBV7-2; d_call: TRBD2; clone_size: .; j_call: TRBJ2-3
cdr3_nt: TGTGCCAGCAGAAGGGGACAGGGGGCGGAGGAGCAGTACTTC; cdr3_aa: CASRRGQGAEEQYF; v_call: TRBV6-5; d_call: TRBD1; clone_size: .; j_call: TRBJ2-7
cdr3_nt: TGTGCCAGCAGCATAACCGGGACACTCACCCACAATGAGCAGTTCTTC; cdr3_aa: CASSITGTLTHNEQFF; v_call: TRBV6-6; d_call: .; clone_size: .; j_call: TRBJ2-1
cdr3_nt: TGCGCCAGCAGGGAGACCGGGGGCACTGAAGCTTTCTTT; cdr3_aa: CASRETGGTEAFF; v_call: TRBV4-3; d_call: .; clone_size: .; j_call: TRBJ1-1
cdr3_nt: TGCGCCAGCAGCCTCGGACAGACCATCTACAATGAGCAGTTCTTC; cdr3_aa: CASSLGQTIYNEQFF; v_call: TRBV5-1; d_call: .; clone_size: .; j_call: TRBJ2-1
cdr3_nt: TGCGCCAGCAGCCAAGCATTTTCCGACACCGGGGAGCTGTTTTTT; cdr3_aa: CASSQAFSDTGELFF; v_call: TRBV4-3; d_call: .; clone_size: .; j_call: TRBJ2-2
cdr3_nt: TGTGCCAGCAGCTCGGGACTAGCCAAAAACATTCAGTACTTC; cdr3_aa: CASSSGLAKNIQYF; v_call: TRBV11-2; d_call: .; clone_size: once; j_call: TRBJ2-4
cdr3_nt: TGTGCCAGCAGCTCGTTGACGGATTACGAGCAGTACTTC; cdr3_aa: CASSSLTDYEQYF; v_call: TRBV7-6; d_call: .; clone_size: .; j_call: TRBJ2-7
cdr3_nt: TGTGCCAGCAGCCCAGGGGGTCCCCTCTACGAGCAGTACTTC; cdr3_aa: CASSPGGPLYEQYF; v_call: TRBV28; d_call: TRBD1; clone_size: .; j_call: TRBJ2-7
cdr3_nt: TGTGCCAGCAGCTTAGGAGCGGGGGGCCGCACCGGGGAGCTGTTTTTT; cdr3_aa: CASSLGAGGRTGELFF; v_call: TRBV11-1; d_call: TRBD2; clone_size: .; j_call: TRBJ2-2
cdr3_nt: TGTGCCAGCTCACCACAAATTAACAGGGGTGTCACTGAAGCTTTCTTT; cdr3_aa: CASSPQINRGVTEAFF; v_call: TRBV18; d_call: TRBD1; clone_size: .; j_call: TRBJ1-1
cdr3_nt: TGTGCCAGCGGGACGGCCGGGGGCAGGGAGTACTTC; cdr3_aa: CASGTAGGREYF; v_call: TRBV28; d_call: .; clone_size: .; j_call: TRBJ2-7
cdr3_nt: TGCGCCAGCAGCTTGGTGCAGGGAGCGGACACCGGGGAGCTGTTTTTT; cdr3_aa: CASSLVQGADTGELFF; v_call: TRBV5-1; d_call: .; clone_size: few; j_call: TRBJ2-2
cdr3_nt: TGCGCCAGCAGCCAACTACAGGGATCTGGCTACACCTTC; cdr3_aa: CASSQLQGSGYTF; v_call: TRBV4-3; d_call: .; clone_size: .; j_call: TRBJ1-2
cdr3_nt: TGTGCCAGCTCACCACCAACAGTCACTGAAGCTTTCTTT; cdr3_aa: CASSPPTVTEAFF; v_call: TRBV18; d_call: .; clone_size: .; j_call: TRBJ1-1
cdr3_nt: TGTGCCAGCAGTGAAGCCTGGGCCGGGGCGCGCTATGGCTACACCTTC; cdr3_aa: CASSEAWAGARYGYTF; v_call: TRBV6-1; d_call: .; clone_size: .; j_call: TRBJ1-2
cdr3_nt: TGTGCCAGCAGCCCGGACGTCGACTATGGCTACACCTTC; cdr3_aa: CASSPDVDYGYTF; v_call: TRBV7-9; d_call: .; clone_size: .; j_call: TRBJ1-2
cdr3_nt: TGTGCCAGCAGCTTACCGGGTGGAGAGACCCAGTACTTC; cdr3_aa: CASSLPGGETQYF; v_call: TRBV5-7; d_call: .; clone_size: .; j_call: TRBJ2-5
cdr3_nt: TGTGCCAGCTCACCCTTGCAGGGGGCCGCTACTGAAGCTTTCTTT; cdr3_aa: CASSPLQGAATEAFF; v_call: TRBV18; d_call: TRBD1; clone_size: .; j_call: TRBJ1-1
cdr3_nt: TGTGCCAGCAGTTCCATCACAGATACGCAGTATTTT; cdr3_aa: CASSSITDTQYF; v_call: TRBV28; d_call: .; clone_size: .; j_call: TRBJ2-3
cdr3_nt: TGTGCCAGCACCCGACAGGGAGCCTACAATGAGCAGTTCTTC; cdr3_aa: CASTRQGAYNEQFF; v_call: TRBV6-6; d_call: TRBD1; clone_size: .; j_call: TRBJ2-1
cdr3_nt: TGTGCCAGCAGTTACTACGTCCAGCAACAGCCCCAGCATTTT; cdr3_aa: CASSYYVQQQPQHF; v_call: TRBV6-5; d_call: .; clone_size: .; j_call: TRBJ1-5
cdr3_nt: TGTGCCAGCAGCTTACTAGCGGGGGGGCTGGATGAGCAGTTCTTC; cdr3_aa: CASSLLAGGLDEQFF; v_call: TRBV7-3; d_call: TRBD2; clone_size: .; j_call: TRBJ2-1